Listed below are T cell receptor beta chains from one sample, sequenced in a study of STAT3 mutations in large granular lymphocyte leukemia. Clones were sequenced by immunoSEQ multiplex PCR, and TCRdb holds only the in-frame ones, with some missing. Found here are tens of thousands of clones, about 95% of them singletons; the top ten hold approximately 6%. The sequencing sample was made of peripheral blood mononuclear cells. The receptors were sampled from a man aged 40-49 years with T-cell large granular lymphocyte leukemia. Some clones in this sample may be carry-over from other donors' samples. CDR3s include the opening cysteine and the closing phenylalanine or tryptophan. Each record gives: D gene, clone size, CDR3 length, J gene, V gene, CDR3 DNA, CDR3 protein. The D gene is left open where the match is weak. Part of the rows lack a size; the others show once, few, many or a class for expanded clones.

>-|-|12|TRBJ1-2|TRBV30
TGTGCCTGGATGCCGTCCAGGAGAGGCTACACCTTC
CAWMPSRRGYTF
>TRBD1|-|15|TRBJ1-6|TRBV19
TGTGCCAGTAGTACGTCGACAGGGTATAATTCACCCCTCCACTTT
CASSTSTGYNSPLHF
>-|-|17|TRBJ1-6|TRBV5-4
TGTGCCAGCAGCTGGGGACCCGGGCAGGGGTATGATTCACCCCTCCACTTT
CASSWGPGQGYDSPLHF
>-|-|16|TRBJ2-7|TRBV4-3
TGCGCCAGCAGCCAAGATCGTACGAGATTTCTGAGTAGGCAGTACTTC
CASSQDRTRFLSRQYF
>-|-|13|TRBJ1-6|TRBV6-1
TGTGCCAGCACTTCAGCGAGTAATTCACCCCTCCACTTT
CASTSASNSPLHF
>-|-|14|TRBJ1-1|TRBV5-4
TGTGCCAGCAGCTTAGACAGTGTGAACACTGAAGCTTTCTTT
CASSLDSVNTEAFF
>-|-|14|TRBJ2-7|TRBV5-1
TGCGCCAGCAGCTTGGGAGGCACCTCCTACGAGCAGTACTTC
CASSLGGTSYEQYF
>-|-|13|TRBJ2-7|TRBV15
TGTGCCACCAGCAGAGAGCCTCAGGACGAGCAGTACTTC
CATSREPQDEQYF
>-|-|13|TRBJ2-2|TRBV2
TGTGCCAGCAGTAATCGGAACACCGGGGAGCTGTTTTTT
CASSNRNTGELFF
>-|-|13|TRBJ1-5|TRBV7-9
TGTGCCAGCAGCCCTCTCGGGGACCAGCCCCAGCATTTT
CASSPLGDQPQHF
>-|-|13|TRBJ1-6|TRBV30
TGTGCCTGGTCGGGACGGATTAATTCACCCCTCCACTTT
CAWSGRINSPLHF
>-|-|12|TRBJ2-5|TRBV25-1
TGTGCCAGCAGCAAGGGGCCGGGGACCCAGTACTTC
CASSKGPGTQYF
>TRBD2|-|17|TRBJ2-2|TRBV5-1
TGCGCCAGCAGCTTAGTAGCGGGGGCCTCCAACACCGGGGAGCTGTTTTTT
CASSLVAGASNTGELFF
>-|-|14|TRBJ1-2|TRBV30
TGTGCCTGGAGCCCCTCGGGGCCTTCGATAGGCTACACCTTC
CAWSPSGPSIGYTF
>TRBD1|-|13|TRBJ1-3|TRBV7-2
TGTGCCAGCAGCTTAGATAGACGGGGACAGACATATTTT
CASSLDRRGQTYF
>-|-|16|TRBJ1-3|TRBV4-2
TGTGCCAGCAGCCAAGATATGGCAAACTCTGGAAACACCATATATTTT
CASSQDMANSGNTIYF
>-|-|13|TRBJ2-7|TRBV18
TGTGCCAGCTCACCGGCTGGCTCCTACGAGCAGTACTTC
CASSPAGSYEQYF
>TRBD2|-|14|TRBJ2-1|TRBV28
TGTGCCAGCTCTAGCGGGGGGGCGAGGAATGAGCAGTTCTTC
CASSSGGARNEQFF
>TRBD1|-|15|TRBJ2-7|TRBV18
TGTGCCAGCTCACGGGGGACAGGGGGCACCTACGAGCAGTACTTC
CASSRGTGGTYEQYF
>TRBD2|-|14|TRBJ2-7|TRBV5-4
TGTGCCAGCAGCTTGGCAGCGGGGGGCGAAGAGCAGTACTTC
CASSLAAGGEEQYF
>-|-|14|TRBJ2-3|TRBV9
TGTGCCAGCAGCCCCTTACGTAGCACAGATACGCAGTATTTT
CASSPLRSTDTQYF
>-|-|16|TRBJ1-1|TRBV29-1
TGCAGCGTTGCCCCGGGCCACCTATCAGGTAACACTGAAGCTTTCTTT
CSVAPGHLSGNTEAFF
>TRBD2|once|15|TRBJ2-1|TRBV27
TGTGCCAGCAGTTTTAAGCGGGGGGGCTCCAATGAGCAGTTCTTC
CASSFKRGGSNEQFF